Listed below are T cell receptor beta chains from one sample, sequenced in a study of T cell responses to AZD1222 COVID-19 vaccine. Sequencing was performed with immunoSEQ multiplex PCR; in TCRdb, only in-frame clones are kept and a portion is missing. The data show 150,000 to 200,000 clones, almost 90% seen once. The source was peripheral blood, collected on day 0 of AZD1222 vaccination. The source is an adult in good health. Both conserved end residues are part of each CDR3. Fields, in order: D gene, clone size, J gene, V gene, CDR3 DNA, CDR3 protein. The D gene is left open where the match is weak. Some rows mark clone size as missing; the rest say once, few, many or name a class of expanded clone.

D: .
size: .
J: TRBJ1-6
V: TRBV3-1/TRBV3-2
DNA: TGTGCCAGCACCCAGTACGGGGAAAATTCACCCCTCCACTTT
CDR3: CASTQYGENSPLHF

D: TRBD1
size: few
J: TRBJ2-3
V: TRBV7-6
DNA: TGTGCCAGCAGCCCAAGGACAGGGGGCCCCACAGATACGCAGTATTTT
CDR3: CASSPRTGGPTDTQYF

D: TRBD1
size: .
J: TRBJ2-6
V: TRBV7-8
DNA: TGTGCCAGCAGCTTCAAGACAGGGGGGTCTGGGGCCAACGTCCTGACTTTC
CDR3: CASSFKTGGSGANVLTF

D: TRBD1
size: .
J: TRBJ1-6
V: TRBV28
DNA: TGTGCCAGCAGTAACTCCGGGACAGGTTTGTCCTATAATTCACCCCTCCACTTT
CDR3: CASSNSGTGLSYNSPLHF

D: TRBD1
size: once
J: TRBJ2-3
V: TRBV18
DNA: TGTGCCAGCTCACTTCGGGACAGGACCACAGATACGCAGTATTTT
CDR3: CASSLRDRTTDTQYF

D: TRBD2
size: few
J: TRBJ2-5
V: TRBV4-2
DNA: TGTGCCAGCAGCCAGGGGACTAGCGGGGAAAAGACCCAGTACTTC
CDR3: CASSQGTSGEKTQYF

D: TRBD1
size: .
J: TRBJ1-4
V: TRBV4-1
DNA: TGCGCCAGCAGCCAAGAAGGGGGCCCTCTCCAGGAAAAACTGTTTTTT
CDR3: CASSQEGGPLQEKLFF

D: TRBD1
size: .
J: TRBJ1-1
V: TRBV25-1
DNA: TGTGCCAGCAGTGAATCGGGACAGGGGGCGCCGAGGACTGAAGCTTTCTTT
CDR3: CASSESGQGAPRTEAFF

D: .
size: .
J: TRBJ1-1
V: TRBV28
DNA: TGTGCCAGCAGTTTATTGGGGGGGGTGGAGGCTTTCTTT
CDR3: CASSLLGGVEAFF

D: .
size: .
J: TRBJ2-1
V: TRBV11-2
DNA: TGTGCCAGCAGCTTGGGGGTGCCGTTCTTC
CDR3: CASSLGVPFF

D: .
size: .
J: TRBJ1-2
V: TRBV6-5
DNA: TGTGCCAGCAGTCCCGGTAGAAGTACGGGCTATGGCTACACCTTC
CDR3: CASSPGRSTGYGYTF

D: .
size: .
J: TRBJ1-2
V: TRBV18
DNA: TGTGCCAGCTCACCACCAAACAGGGAGGATGGCTACACCTTC
CDR3: CASSPPNREDGYTF

D: .
size: .
J: TRBJ1-1
V: TRBV5-1
DNA: TGCGCCAGCAGCGACACATTTGAAGCTTTCTTT
CDR3: CASSDTFEAFF

D: TRBD2
size: .
J: TRBJ2-7
V: TRBV27
DNA: TGTGCCAGCAGTTCACCCCCTAGGGCGGGAGTATCCGAGCAGTACTTC
CDR3: CASSSPPRAGVSEQYF

D: TRBD1
size: once
J: TRBJ1-1
V: TRBV7-3
DNA: TGTGCCAGCCCCAGACAGGGCTTGGCTGAAGCTTTCTTT
CDR3: CASPRQGLAEAFF